The 5 T cell receptor beta chains reported below all come from one sample, sequenced in a study of T cell clonotyping in hematopoietic cell transplantation. Indicated time point: recipient sample about 28 days before transplant, after cytoreduction. Profiling relied on immunoSEQ multiplex PCR, and the TCRdb table lists in-frame clones only, not all of them. The data contain tens of thousands of clones, 70% to 90% of them singletons. Sample: peripheral blood mononuclear cells, taken before stem cell transplant. The source of these receptors is a man aged 60 to 69 with biphenotypic leukemia. Some clones in this sample may be carry-over from other donors' samples.

This rearrangement joins TRBV5-3 to TRBJ1-5; D may be TRBD1 (6 bases). TRBV5-3 is an ORF; its function is uncertain. The germline V and J ends were trimmed by 3 bases and 0 bases, with 13 bases remaining between them. The CDR3 spans 16 residues. The CDR3 DNA reads TGTGCCAGAAGCTGGTTTCACAGGGTTAGCAATCAGCCCCAGCATTTT. Protein sequence: CARSWFHRVSNQPQHF.

The chain recombines TRBV28 with TRBJ2-2; D gene uncertain. Trimming took off 3 bases at V and 1 base at J, with 3 bases between the two ends. Looked up from germline, CDR1 is MDHEN and CDR2 is SYDVKM. The CDR3 contains 13 residues. CDR3 DNA: TGTGCCAGCAGTTTGGGGAACACCGGGGAGCTGTTTTTT. Its protein is CASSLGNTGELFF.

The V and J genes are TRBV5-1 and TRBJ2-7, with TRBD2 matching over 8 bases. Germline V gene lookup returns CDR1 SGHRS and CDR2 YFSETQ. This CDR3 is built from 14 residues. Trimming took 4 bases from V and 6 from J; bases not matched to a gene: 9. The CDR3 sequence: CASSPVAGTIEQYF. The CDR3 coding sequence is TGCGCCAGCAGCCCGGTAGCGGGAACGATCGAGCAGTACTTC.

This clone showed up just a few times. The chain couples TRBV5-4 to TRBJ2-7, with a tentative D call TRBD2 (6 bases). V was trimmed by 2 bases and J by 6 bases, leaving 12 bases between them. Germline V gives CDR1 SGHNT, CDR2 YYREEE (reference sequence). This CDR3 has 13 residues. The CDR3 bases are TGTGCCAGCAGCTTAGGAGGGGCTGCCGAGCAGTACTTC. Protein sequence: CASSLGGAAEQYF.

This chain joins TRBV7-3 and TRBJ2-7; 9 positions match TRBD2. There are 16 residues in the CDR3. Germline CDR1 and CDR2: SGHTA and FQGTGA. V shed 5 bases, J shed 1 base, and the junction held 9 bases outside the gene matches. The CDR3 reads CASSPQPSGTSYEQYF. CDR3 sequence (DNA): TGTGCCAGCAGCCCACAGCCTAGCGGGACTTCCTACGAGCAGTACTTC.